This TCR beta chain was captured by sequencing in a study of T cells after yellow fever vaccination. 5'RACE template switching produced TCR cDNA carrying a universal primer site and UMIs. From the 5' RACE reads, TCRdb called clonotypes with MiXCR, one entry per CDR3 protein. The data show 120,000 or so distinct CDR3 sequences, with about 8.4% seen just once and 30% to 40% held by the top ten. CDR3 length equals 15 residues. Germline CDR1 is SGHVS and CDR2 is FQNEAQ. V was pared by 2 bases and J by 4 bases, with 4 bases of the junction left unmatched. Points from the study as a whole: Detected again after the booster were most primary-vaccination clones, at 95% to 98% CD4 and 80% to 90% CD8. Clonotypes appearing in both CD4 and CD8 compartments existed, and their share was small.

In regard to this clonotype: Its antigen is unidentified.

The sample here was CD8+ T cells sorted from PBMCs, taken on the day of the yellow fever booster vaccination. The chain recombines TRBV7-8 with TRBJ2-2, with TRBD2 matching 7 bases. The receptor's source is a man between 18 and 29 years old who received the YFV17D yellow fever vaccine. The CDR3 coding sequence is TGTGCCAGCAGCTTATCTGGCGGGGGCACCGGGGAGCTGTTTTTT. Its translation: CASSLSGGGTGELFF.